The 30 T cell receptor beta chains presented below share a single source sample, sequenced in a study of T cells after posttransplantation cyclophosphamide. TCRdb keeps only in-frame clones here, not all; method: immunoSEQ multiplex PCR. The sample was found to contain more than 40,000 clones, and every one recurs. Material: PBMCs. These receptors originate from a man aged 35 to 55 in good health, CMV-negative, and a related stem cell transplant donor.

This clone was seen ten or more times. V is TRBV30 and J is TRBJ1-1; D is possibly TRBD1 (5 bases). The CDR3 totals 15 residues. V was cut by 0 bases and J by 5 bases, with 16 bases left in between. From germline, CDR1 is GTSNPN and CDR2 SVGIG (reference sequence). CDR3 region: CAWSVRSPGGTEAFF. CDR3 nucleotide sequence: TGTGCCTGGAGTGTACGGAGTCCCGGGGGGACTGAAGCTTTCTTT. Based on the CDR3 plus reference TRBV30 and TRBJ1-1, the full variable domain is SQTIHQWPATLVQPVGSPLSLECTVEGTSNPNLYWYRQAAGRGLQLLFYSVGIGQISSEVPQNLSASRPQDRQFILSSKKLLLSDSGFYLCAWSVRSPGGTEAFFGQGTRLTVV.

This clone was picked up many times. The chain links TRBV6-1 to TRBJ2-7; 11 nucleotides match TRBD1. This CDR3 comprises 13 residues. V lost 8 bases and J lost 3; bases outside the gene matches: 3. Germline V gene sequence: CDR1 MNHNS, CDR2 SASEGT. The DNA of the CDR3 is TGTGCCAGCGCTGGGACAGGGGGCTACGAGCAGTACTTC. This gives the protein CASAGTGGYEQYF.

This clone has ten or more counts. The V and J genes are TRBV18 and TRBJ1-1, with 8 nucleotides matching TRBD1. This CDR3 comprises 16 residues. Per the germline V gene, CDR1 is KGHSH and CDR2 is LQKENI. Losses at the gene ends were 3 bases for V and 2 bases for J; bases not matched to a gene: 8. DNA for the CDR3: TGTGCCAGCTCACCGTTACAGGGGGAGGTAAACACTGAAGCTTTCTTT. Protein product: CASSPLQGEVNTEAFF.

This clone was observed many times. The chain links TRBV4-1 to TRBJ1-5; no clear D gene. The CDR3 sequence is 15 residues long. Germline values: CDR1 MGHRA, CDR2 YSYEKL. The V end lost 0 bases, the J end lost 6 bases, and 12 bases lay between the germline ends. The CDR3: CASSQERVVGQPQHF. The DNA for the CDR3 is TGCGCCAGCAGCCAAGAGAGGGTTGTGGGTCAGCCCCAGCATTTT.

The table lists this clone with many counts. V and J are TRBV11-3 and TRBJ2-1; D may be TRBD2 (6 bases). V was clipped by 5 bases and J by 4 bases, with 15 bases between them. The length of the CDR3 is 15 residues. In germline, CDR1 is SGHNT, CDR2 YENEEA. The DNA of the CDR3 is TGTGCCAGCAGCAAGACTAGAGACGGATACAATGAGCAGTTCTTC. Its protein is CASSKTRDGYNEQFF.

Many counts were recorded for this clone. The V and J genes are TRBV27 and TRBJ2-7; TRBD1 matches at 7 bases. The junction had 7 bases not matched to a gene; V was cut back by 10 bases and J by 1 base. CDR3 size: 13 residues. In germline, CDR1 is MNHEY, CDR2 SMNVEV (reference sequence). The CDR3 here is CATFARGSYEQYF. The CDR3, as DNA: TGTGCCACCTTCGCCAGGGGGTCCTACGAGCAGTACTTC.

This clone was recorded many times. J is TRBJ2-3 and V is TRBV28, with TRBD1 matching 7 bases. Per the germline V gene, CDR1 is MDHEN and CDR2 is SYDVKM. The V and J ends lost 3 bases and 0 bases, in that order; junction bases with no gene match: 12. This CDR3 spans 18 amino acids. The CDR3 DNA is TGTGCCAGCAGTTTTAATCCCCGGACAGGAGCTAGCACAGATACGCAGTATTTT. This encodes CASSFNPRTGASTDTQYF.

This clone was observed many times. The rearrangement joins TRBV7-2 to TRBJ2-7, with D tentatively TRBD2 (5 bases). This CDR3 is 14 amino acids long. Germline V gives CDR1 SGHTA, CDR2 FQGNSA. V lost 1 base and J lost 0, with 7 bases in between. Written as DNA, the CDR3 is TGTGCCAGCAGCTTAGTAGCGTTCTCCTACGAGCAGTACTTC. This encodes CASSLVAFSYEQYF.

In its sample, this clone was seen many times. The gene calls are TRBV2 and TRBJ2-3, with TRBD2 identical over 14 bases. V lost 6 bases to trimming and J lost 4 bases; unmatched junction nucleotides: 6. Per germline, CDR1 SNHLY and CDR2 FYNNEI. The CDR3 loop spans 16 amino acids. CDR3 in amino acids: CASRRLAGGMADTQYF. The CDR3 nucleotides are TGTGCCAGCAGGAGACTAGCGGGAGGGATGGCAGATACGCAGTATTTT.

Many counts were recorded for this clone. The CDR3 here is CASSVRLAGGSNEQFF. DNA of the CDR3: TGTGCCAGCTCTGTGAGACTAGCGGGAGGGTCCAATGAGCAGTTCTTC. The rearrangement links TRBV18 to TRBJ2-1; 14 bases are shared with TRBD2. Per germline, CDR1 KGHSH and CDR2 LQKENI. The CDR3 has 16 amino acids. V was pared by 6 bases and J by 6 bases, with 7 bases of the junction left unmatched.

This clone came up many times. The chain combines TRBV19 with TRBJ1-5; 8 bases line up with TRBD1. The germline gives CDR1 LNHDA, CDR2 SQIVND (reference sequence). The V segment lost 6 bases and the J segment 7 bases; nucleotides outside the gene matches: 8. The CDR3 is 14 amino acids. The CDR3: CASRRTGNNQPQHF. Written as DNA, the CDR3 is TGTGCCAGTAGAAGGACAGGGAACAACCAGCCCCAGCATTTT.

This clone was seen many times. The chain is built from TRBV19 and TRBJ2-1, with TRBD2 matching over 10 bases. There are 17 residues in the CDR3. Trimming removed 4 bases from V and 3 bases from J; junction bases left unmatched: 9. Germline loops: CDR1 LNHDA, CDR2 SQIVND (reference sequence). CDR3 region: CASSRRTSGSYYNEQFF. The CDR3 coding sequence is TGTGCCAGTAGTAGGCGGACTAGCGGAAGTTACTACAATGAGCAGTTCTTC.

This clone has a count of ten or more. The junction differs from germline at one of its ends, possibly a read error. This sequence joins TRBV9 and TRBJ2-7; 13 bases line up with TRBD2. The CDR3 length is 16 residues. Germline V gene data show CDR1 as SGDLS and CDR2 as YYNGEE. The CDR3 bases are TGTGCCAGCAGCGCCGGACTAGCGGGAGACTCCCACGAGCAGTACTTC. Translation gives CASSAGLAGDSHEQYF.

The sample holds many counts of this clone. The chain recombines TRBV28 with TRBJ2-2, with 9 bases identical to TRBD2. J gave up 1 base and V 2 bases, and 11 bases lay outside the gene matches. This CDR3 region has 19 residues. Germline-derived CDR1 and CDR2 are MDHEN and SYDVKM. CDR3 nucleotide sequence: TGTGCCAGCAGTTTAGTGTGGCTGGCTAGCGGGAAGAACACCGGGGAGCTGTTTTTT. As protein: CASSLVWLASGKNTGELFF. Supplemented by reference TRBV28 and TRBJ2-2, the full variable domain reads DVKVTQSSRYLVKRTGEKVFLECVQDMDHENMFWYRQDPGLGLRLIYFSYDVKMKEKGDIPEGYSVSREKKERFSLILESASTNQTSMYLCASSLVWLASGKNTGELFFGEGSRLTVL.

Ten or more counts support this clone. The chain has TRBV27 and TRBJ2-5; 7 bases are shared with TRBD2. Germline CDR1 MNHEY, CDR2 SMNVEV (reference sequence). The CDR3 covers 16 residues. The V segment lost 6 bases and the J segment 1 base; nucleotides outside the gene matches: 11. The CDR3: CASSLVGGTFQETQYF. The CDR3 coding sequence is TGTGCCAGCAGCCTAGTGGGGGGGACCTTCCAAGAGACCCAGTACTTC.

The sample holds many counts of this clone. The rearrangement links TRBV4-1 to TRBJ2-7; 9 bases align to TRBD2. The CDR3 is 14 residues long. The V segment lost 3 bases and the J segment 5 bases; nucleotides outside the gene matches: 5. Per germline, CDR1 MGHRA and CDR2 YSYEKL. The CDR3 protein is CASSHGGRDNEQYF. The CDR3 DNA sequence: TGCGCCAGCAGCCACGGCGGGAGGGACAACGAGCAGTACTTC.

The sample holds many counts of this clone. This chain connects TRBV7-9 to TRBJ2-5; tentative D call: TRBD2 (6 bases). Germline CDR1 SEHNR, CDR2 FQNEAQ (reference sequence). The CDR3 length is 17 residues. V dropped 5 bases and J dropped 3 bases, with 22 bases sitting between them. The CDR3 sequence is CASSPSGPTKREETQYF. The DNA for the CDR3 is TGTGCCAGCAGCCCCTCCGGGCCCACTAAGCGGGAAGAGACCCAGTACTTC.

The rearrangement links TRBV7-3 to TRBJ2-1; D is unresolved. The V end was cut by 6 bases, the J end by 7 bases, with 13 bases between. The CDR3 runs to 13 residues. The germline V gene has CDR1 SGHTA and CDR2 FQGTGA. Written as DNA, the CDR3 is TGTGCCAGCAGTTTTAATCACAGAAATGAGCAGTTCTTC. Its protein is CASSFNHRNEQFF.

This sequence joins TRBV29-1 and TRBJ2-5; 9 positions agree with TRBD2. The length of the CDR3 is 15 residues. In germline, CDR1 is SQVTM, CDR2 ANQGSEA. After removal of 4 bases from V and 11 bases from J, the junction contained 17 bases not matched to a gene. The CDR3 protein is CSVGAVGLAGIKQYF. The CDR3 DNA sequence: TGCAGCGTTGGAGCTGTGGGTCTAGCGGGAATAAAGCAGTACTTC.

This clone was recorded many times. V is TRBV13 and J is TRBJ2-7; D unclear. The CDR3 is made up of 14 amino acids. The V gene's germline CDR1 is PRHDT and CDR2 FYEKMQ (reference sequence). The V end was cut by 2 bases, the J end by 3 bases, with 11 bases between. The CDR3: CASSLRSNYYEQYF. The CDR3 nucleotides read TGTGCCAGCAGCTTACGCAGCAACTACTACGAGCAGTACTTC.

This clone was counted at least ten times. Other DNA sequences in this specimen translate into the identical CDR3. J is TRBJ2-3 and V is TRBV7-2; TRBD2 matches 7 bases. With V trimmed by 1 base and J by 6 bases, 1 base remained unmatched. The CDR3 length is 13 residues. Germline CDR1 SGHTA, CDR2 FQGNSA. CDR3 bases: TGTGCCAGCAGCTTAGTCGGGGGGGATACGCAGTATTTT. Translation gives CASSLVGGDTQYF.

This clone was observed at least ten times. In DNA, the CDR3 is TGTGCCAGCGAAGACAGCAGCTATGGCTACACCTTC. This codes for CASEDSSYGYTF. The chain employs TRBV28 and TRBJ1-2; tentatively, D is TRBD1 (5 bases). The ends were cut back, 8 bases at V and 4 bases at J, with 11 bases in the middle. Germline CDR1 reads MDHEN; CDR2 reads SYDVKM. This CDR3 region has 12 residues.

This clone was seen repeatedly, ten times or more. The chain recombines TRBV25-1 with TRBJ2-2; TRBD1 matches at 7 bases. J was trimmed by 5 bases and V by 4 bases; bases with no gene match: 7. The CDR3 is 15 amino acids. Germline V gene data show CDR1 as MGHDK and CDR2 as SYGVNS. CDR3 sequence reads: CASSGRQGATGELFF. CDR3 nucleotides: TGTGCCAGCAGTGGACGACAGGGCGCAACCGGGGAGCTGTTTTTT.

This clone appeared many times. This chain links TRBV30 with TRBJ1-1; possibly TRBD1 for D (5 bases). Per germline, CDR1 GTSNPN and CDR2 SVGIG (reference sequence). The length of the CDR3 is 12 residues. Trimming cost V 3 bases and J 10 bases, with 15 bases left between them. The CDR3 is CAWSDGTRAAFF. In DNA form, the CDR3 reads TGTGCCTGGAGCGATGGGACTCGGGCAGCTTTCTTT.

This clone was counted ten times or more. CDR3 loop: CASSYVSGDGYEQYF. The CDR3 DNA reads as TGTGCCAGCAGTTACGTCTCAGGGGATGGGTACGAGCAGTACTTC. The chain uses TRBV6-6 and TRBJ2-7, with D perhaps matching TRBD1 (6 bases). Trimming cost V 2 bases and J 4 bases, with 15 bases left between them. From germline, CDR1 is MNHNY and CDR2 SVGAGI (reference sequence). The CDR3 has 15 amino acids.

This clone was found many times. The CDR3 sequence is CATSMGGDREETQYF. The DNA for the CDR3 is TGTGCCACCAGCATGGGGGGGGACAGGGAAGAGACCCAGTACTTC. The chain uses TRBV15 and TRBJ2-5; 9 bases are a match to TRBD1. The germline V gene encodes CDR1 LNHNV and CDR2 YYDKDF (reference sequence). V shed 4 bases, J shed 3 bases, and the junction held 6 bases outside the gene matches. This CDR3 has 15 residues.

This clone was detected ten times or more. The chain uses TRBV18 and TRBJ1-2, with D tentatively TRBD1 (5 bases). This CDR3 is built from 14 residues. CDR1 KGHSH and CDR2 LQKENI come from the germline V gene. V lost 5 bases and J 7 bases, leaving 17 bases between the germline ends. CDR3 region: CASSSGQGWRGYTF. CDR3 nucleotides: TGTGCCAGCTCATCTGGGCAGGGATGGCGTGGCTACACCTTC. The whole variable domain, filled in from reference TRBV18 and TRBJ1-2, reads NAGVMQNPRHLVRRRGQEARLRCSPMKGHSHVYWYRQLPEEGLKFMVYLQKENIIDESGMPKERFSAEFPKEGPSILRIQQVVRGDSAAYFCASSSGQGWRGYTFGSGTRLTVV.

This clone was counted at least ten times. The chain uses TRBV2 and TRBJ2-1, with 7 bases fitting TRBD2. The length of the CDR3 is 15 residues. Germline loops: CDR1 SNHLY, CDR2 FYNNEI. Trimming at V came to 10 bases and at J to 10 bases, leaving 19 bases not matched to a gene. In nucleotides, the CDR3 is TGTGCCACCCCGGCTGGGAGGGGACTGGCGTTAGAGCAGTTCTTC. Its protein product is CATPAGRGLALEQFF.

There are many counts of this clone. The rearrangement uses TRBV6-1 and TRBJ1-5, with 8 bases lining up with TRBD1. Germline V gene data show CDR1 as MNHNS and CDR2 as SASEGT. V lost 4 bases and J lost 6; bases outside the gene matches: 8. The CDR3 length is 15 residues. CDR3: CASSARTGSVQPQHF. CDR3 DNA: TGTGCCAGCAGTGCCCGGACAGGGTCGGTTCAGCCCCAGCATTTT.

This clone occurred many times. The chain carries TRBV5-8 and TRBJ2-7; tentatively, D is TRBD2 (5 bases). Germline values: CDR1 SGHTS, CDR2 YDEGEE. Between the trimmed V and J ends, which lost 2 bases and 0 bases, there was a span of 6 bases. CDR3 length: 13 residues. CDR3 coding DNA: TGTGCCAGCAGCTTCGGGGTCTCCTACGAGCAGTACTTC. Translation gives CASSFGVSYEQYF. Variable domain in full (rest from reference TRBV5-8 and TRBJ2-7): EAGVTQSPTHLIKTRGQQATLRCSPISGHTSVYWYQQALGLGLQFLLWYDEGEERNRGNFPPRFSGRQFPNYSSELNVNALELEDSALYLCASSFGVSYEQYFGPGTRLTVT.